This TCR beta chain was recovered during a study of shared clonotypes between healthy human individuals. General study points: Approximately 5% was the fraction of naive CD4 clonotypes found shared across a few donors. Among the subsets, naive ones generally showed larger estimated richness than memory ones. Clonotypes which were not shared had lower generation probabilities than clonotypes that all four donors shared.

Assay: immunoSEQ multiplex PCR; the TCRdb copy retains only in-frame clones and omits some. The table lists some 2.3 million clones, roughly 93% of them singletons, with 0.3% to 0.4% in the top ten. All donors were Caucasian adults living in Nashville, Tennessee. As regards this clone: Its antigen is undetermined.

Sequencing input: naive CD4+ T cells from PBMCs. Subset meaning: CD45RA+ positively selected. The clonotype comes from a young man in good health. Some clones in this sample may be carry-over from other donors' samples.

The CDR3 coding sequence is TGTGCCAGCAGTGCAGGGACGACTACTAATGAAAAACTGTTTTTT. Translation gives CASSAGTTTNEKLFF. V and J are TRBV25-1 and TRBJ1-4; D perhaps matches TRBD1 (5 bases). V gave up 4 bases and J gave up 2 bases, with 11 bases separating them. The germline V gene encodes CDR1 MGHDK and CDR2 SYGVNS. The CDR3 spans 15 residues.